The next 14 T cell receptor beta chains were all read from a single sample in a study of Graves' ophthalmopathy and Graves' hyperthyroidism. Amplifying from RNA transcripts, the study obtained TCR beta CDR3 regions. RT-PCR with HTBI primers came first, then second-round multiplex PCR. A single record per CDR3 protein comes from TCRdb applying MiXCR to the multiplex PCR reads. Counted here are roughly 610,000 distinct CDR3 sequences, about 24% occurring once; the ten biggest clones make up approximately 7.7%. Sequencing was done on a sample of peripheral blood. The source is a young woman with stable Graves' hyperthyroidism. Some clones in this sample may be carry-over from other donors' samples.

This clonotype was observed a few times. The chain joins TRBV20-1 to TRBJ2-5; 10 bases are shared with TRBD2. CDR1 is DFQATT and CDR2 is SNEGSKA in the germline V gene (reference sequence). The CDR3 has 14 amino acids. V shed 2 bases, J shed 5 bases, and the junction held 5 bases outside the gene matches. The CDR3 nucleotides read TGCAGTGCTAGACAAGCGGGGGGGCTTGAGACCCAGTACTTC. Amino acids: CSARQAGGLETQYF.

This clonotype was picked up many times. For the CDR3, the DNA is TGCGCCAGCAGCATCAACGACTATGGCTACACCTTC. Protein sequence: CASSINDYGYTF. The chain recombines TRBV5-1 with TRBJ1-2; unclear D gene. This CDR3 has 12 residues. Trimming cost V 4 bases and J 3 bases, with 7 bases left between them. The V gene's germline CDR1 is SGHRS and CDR2 YFSETQ.

This sequence joins TRBV11-2 and TRBJ2-5, with D perhaps matching TRBD2 (5 bases). Trimming removed 7 bases from V and 4 bases from J, with 19 bases in between. CDR1 SGHAT and CDR2 FQNNGV come from the germline V gene. CDR3 length: 15 residues. In DNA, the CDR3 is TGTGCCAGCACCATCCCGTCGAGGGCGGGAGAGACCCAGTACTTC. It codes for CASTIPSRAGETQYF.

This clonotype occurred many times. V and J are TRBV20-1 and TRBJ1-2, with 8 bases identical to TRBD1. V trimming: 3 bases; J trimming: 5 bases; junction bases outside the gene matches: 5. The CDR3 has 13 amino acids. The germline CDR1 and CDR2 sequences are DFQATT and SNEGSKA (reference sequence). CDR3 residues: CSARAGGRYGYTF. The CDR3 DNA follows: TGCAGTGCTAGGGCAGGGGGCAGATATGGCTACACCTTC.

This clonotype was counted at least ten times. This sequence joins TRBV7-9 and TRBJ1-1; D might be TRBD1 (6 bases). Germline lookup yields CDR1 SEHNR and CDR2 FQNEAQ (reference sequence). The CDR3 is 14 residues long. V was pared by 5 bases and J by 4 bases, with 14 bases between. This CDR3 is CASSTPGAGTEAFF. CDR3 nucleotides: TGTGCCAGCAGCACCCCGGGGGCTGGCACTGAAGCTTTCTTT.

This clonotype was seen many times. The J gene is TRBJ1-3, the V gene TRBV5-1, with D hard to call. Deletions cut 3 bases from V and 2 bases from J, with 12 bases between. CDR3 length: 15 residues. CDR1 is SGHRS and CDR2 is YFSETQ in the germline V gene. The CDR3 DNA reads TGCGCCAGCAGCTCCGCGACCAGCCCTGGAAACACCATATATTTT. It is translated as CASSSATSPGNTIYF.

The sample holds many counts of this clonotype. V gene TRBV6-5 combines with J gene TRBJ2-7; D is possibly TRBD1 or TRBD2 (7 bases each). This CDR3 is 14 amino acids long. The germline gives CDR1 MNHEY, CDR2 SVGAGI. Trimming removed 8 bases at V and 2 bases at J, with 16 bases between. The chain's CDR3 is CASCQGGETYEQYF. CDR3 in DNA: TGTGCCAGCTGCCAGGGGGGGGAGACCTACGAGCAGTACTTC.

This clonotype occurred many times. The chain recombines TRBV6-1 with TRBJ1-1, with D perhaps TRBD1 (5 bases). Germline V gene sequence: CDR1 MNHNS, CDR2 SASEGT. Trimming took off 6 bases at V and 6 bases at J, with 20 bases between the two ends. This CDR3 spans 15 amino acids. CDR3 sequence reads: CASSPQEIMGPEAFF. The CDR3 nucleotides are TGTGCCAGCAGCCCACAAGAGATTATGGGACCTGAAGCTTTCTTT.

This clonotype was observed a handful of times. V gene TRBV6-5 combines with J gene TRBJ2-7; the D gene is possibly TRBD2 (6 bases). Per the germline V gene, CDR1 is MNHEY and CDR2 is SVGAGI. This CDR3 region has 14 residues. V lost 0 bases to trimming and J lost 5 bases, with 11 bases between them. The CDR3 DNA reads as TGTGCCAGCAGTTACTCGACATCGGGGGACGAGCAGTACTTC. Protein: CASSYSTSGDEQYF.

This clonotype was detected ten times or more. J is TRBJ1-1 and V is TRBV2; the match to TRBD1 covers 8 bases. The J segment lost 0 bases and the V segment lost 7 bases, leaving 4 bases of the junction unmatched. Germline-derived CDR1 and CDR2 are SNHLY and FYNNEI. There are 14 residues in the CDR3. CDR3 in amino acids: CASNAQGVNTEAFF. The CDR3 DNA follows: TGTGCCAGCAACGCACAGGGGGTGAACACTGAAGCTTTCTTT.

V usage is TRBV10-3 and J usage is TRBJ2-7; 8 bases agree with TRBD1. Per the germline V gene, CDR1 is ENHRY and CDR2 is SYGVKD. There are 15 residues in the CDR3. V lost 6 bases to trimming and J lost 5 bases; unmatched junction nucleotides: 12. CDR3 in amino acids: CAISRGRTGINEQYF. In nucleotides, the CDR3 is TGTGCCATCAGCCGAGGGAGGACAGGGATCAACGAGCAGTACTTC.

This clonotype was seen repeatedly, ten times or more. The rearrangement joins TRBV24-1 to TRBJ1-5; the D gene is possibly TRBD1 (5 bases). The germline CDR1 and CDR2 sequences are KGHDR and SFDVKD. The germline V and J ends were trimmed by 4 bases and 3 bases, with 15 bases remaining between them. This CDR3 region has 16 residues. The DNA for the CDR3 is TGTGCCACCAGTGACCGGACACGCACTTCCAATCAGCCCCAGCATTTT. Protein sequence: CATSDRTRTSNQPQHF.

This clonotype was seen ten or more times. V and J are TRBV6-1 and TRBJ1-5; D unclear. This CDR3 is 15 amino acids long. Between the trimmed V and J ends, which lost 1 base and 7 bases, there was a span of 14 bases. Germline lookup yields CDR1 MNHNS and CDR2 SASEGT. The CDR3 spells CASSEGVSQYQPQHF. CDR3 nucleotides: TGTGCCAGCAGTGAAGGTGTATCTCAGTACCAGCCCCAGCATTTT.

This clonotype has ten or more counts. The rearrangement uses TRBV19 and TRBJ2-1, with 13 bases matching TRBD2. Germline values: CDR1 LNHDA, CDR2 SQIVND (reference sequence). The V and J ends lost 3 bases and 9 bases, in that order; junction bases with no gene match: 5. This CDR3 spans 15 amino acids. Here the CDR3 reads CASSMELAGGREQFF. For the CDR3, the DNA is TGTGCCAGTAGTATGGAACTAGCGGGGGGGCGTGAGCAGTTCTTC.